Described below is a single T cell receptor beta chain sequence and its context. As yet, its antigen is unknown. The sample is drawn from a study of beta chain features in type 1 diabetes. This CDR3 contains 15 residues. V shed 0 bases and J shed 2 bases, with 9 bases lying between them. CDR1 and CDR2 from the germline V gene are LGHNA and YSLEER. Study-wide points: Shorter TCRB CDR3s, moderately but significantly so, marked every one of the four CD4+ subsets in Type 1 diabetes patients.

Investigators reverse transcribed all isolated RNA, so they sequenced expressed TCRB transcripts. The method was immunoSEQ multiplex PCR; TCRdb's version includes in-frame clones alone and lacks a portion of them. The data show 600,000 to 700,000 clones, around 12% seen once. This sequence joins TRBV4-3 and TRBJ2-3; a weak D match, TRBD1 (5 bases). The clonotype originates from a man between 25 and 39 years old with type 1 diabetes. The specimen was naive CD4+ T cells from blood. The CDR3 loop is CASSQDLGPTDTQYF. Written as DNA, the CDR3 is TGCGCCAGCAGCCAAGATTTGGGGCCCACAGATACGCAGTATTTT.